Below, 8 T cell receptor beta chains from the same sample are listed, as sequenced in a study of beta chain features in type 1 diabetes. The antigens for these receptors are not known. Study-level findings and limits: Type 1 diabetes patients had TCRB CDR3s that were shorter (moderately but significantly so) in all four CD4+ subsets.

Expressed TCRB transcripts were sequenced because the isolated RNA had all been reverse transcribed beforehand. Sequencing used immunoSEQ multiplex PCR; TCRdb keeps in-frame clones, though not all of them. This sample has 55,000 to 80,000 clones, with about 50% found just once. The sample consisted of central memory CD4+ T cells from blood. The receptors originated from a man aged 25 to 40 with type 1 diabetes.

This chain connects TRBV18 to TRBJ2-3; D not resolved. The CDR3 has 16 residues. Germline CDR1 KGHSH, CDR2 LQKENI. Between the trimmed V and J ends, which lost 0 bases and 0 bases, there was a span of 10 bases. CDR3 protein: CASSPPSLKSTDTQYF. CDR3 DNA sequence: TGTGCCAGCTCACCACCGAGCCTGAAAAGCACAGATACGCAGTATTTT.

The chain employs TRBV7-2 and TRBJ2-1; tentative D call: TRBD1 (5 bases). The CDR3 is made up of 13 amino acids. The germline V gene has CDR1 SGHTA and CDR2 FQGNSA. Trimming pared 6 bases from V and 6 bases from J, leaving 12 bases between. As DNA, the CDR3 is TGTGCCAGCAGAGTAGGGGTTACCAATGAGCAGTTCTTC. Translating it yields CASRVGVTNEQFF.

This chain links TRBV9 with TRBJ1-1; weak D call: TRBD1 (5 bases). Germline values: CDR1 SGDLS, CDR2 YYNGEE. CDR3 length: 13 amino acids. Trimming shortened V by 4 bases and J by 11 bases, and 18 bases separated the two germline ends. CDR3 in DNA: TGTGCCAGCAGCCCGCTTGGACAATCATCGGCTTTCTTT. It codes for CASSPLGQSSAFF.

The CDR3 spells CASMGGTSYNSPLHF. Written as DNA, the CDR3 is TGTGCCAGCATGGGGGGGACGTCCTATAATTCACCCCTCCACTTT. This chain uses TRBV28 with TRBJ1-6; maybe TRBD1 (5 bases). The CDR3 runs 15 residues. Trimming stripped 7 bases from V and 1 base from J, with 11 bases between. Germline loops: CDR1 MDHEN, CDR2 SYDVKM.

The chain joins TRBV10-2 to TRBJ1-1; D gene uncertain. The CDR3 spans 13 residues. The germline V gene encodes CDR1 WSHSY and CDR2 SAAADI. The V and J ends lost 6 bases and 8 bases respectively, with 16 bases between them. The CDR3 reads CASRASTLGEAFF. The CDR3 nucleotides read TGCGCCAGCAGAGCGTCGACCCTTGGGGAAGCTTTCTTT.

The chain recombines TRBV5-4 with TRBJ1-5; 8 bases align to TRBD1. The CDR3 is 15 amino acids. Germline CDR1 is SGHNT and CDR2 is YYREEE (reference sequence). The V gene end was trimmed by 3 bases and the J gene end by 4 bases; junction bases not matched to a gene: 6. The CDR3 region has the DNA TGTGCCAGCAGCTCCGGGACAGGACCAAATCAGCCCCAGCATTTT. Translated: CASSSGTGPNQPQHF.

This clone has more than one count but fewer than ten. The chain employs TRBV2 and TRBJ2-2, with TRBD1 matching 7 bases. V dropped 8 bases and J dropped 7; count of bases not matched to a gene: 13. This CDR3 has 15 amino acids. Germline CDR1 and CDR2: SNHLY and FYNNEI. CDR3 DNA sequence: TGTGCCAGCCAGGGGTCGGACAGGATGAACGGGGAGCTGTTTTTT. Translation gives CASQGSDRMNGELFF.

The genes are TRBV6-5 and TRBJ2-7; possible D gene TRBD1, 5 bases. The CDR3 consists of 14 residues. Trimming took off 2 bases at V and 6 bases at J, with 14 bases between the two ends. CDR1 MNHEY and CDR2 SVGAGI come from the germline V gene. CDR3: CASSYLTPTAEQYF. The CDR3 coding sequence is TGTGCCAGCAGTTACCTCACACCGACAGCCGAGCAGTACTTC.